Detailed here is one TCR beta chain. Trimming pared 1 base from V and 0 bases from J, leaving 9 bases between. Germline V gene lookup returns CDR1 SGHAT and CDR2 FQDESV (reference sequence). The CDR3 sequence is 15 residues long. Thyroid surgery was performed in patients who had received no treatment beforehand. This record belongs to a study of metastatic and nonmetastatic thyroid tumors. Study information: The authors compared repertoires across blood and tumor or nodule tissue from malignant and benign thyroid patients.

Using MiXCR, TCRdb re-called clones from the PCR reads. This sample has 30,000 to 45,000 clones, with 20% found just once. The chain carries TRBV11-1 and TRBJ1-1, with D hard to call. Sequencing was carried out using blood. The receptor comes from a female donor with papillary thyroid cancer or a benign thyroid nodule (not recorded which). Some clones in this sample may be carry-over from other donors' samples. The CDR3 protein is CASSLGVGVNTEAFF. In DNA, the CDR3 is TGTGCCAGCAGCTTAGGTGTGGGCGTGAACACTGAAGCTTTCTTT.